These T cell receptor beta chains were read from a single sample in a study of control samples from healthy donors and cancer patients. Measured with immunoSEQ multiplex PCR; TCRdb has only the in-frame clones, and not every one. The sample holds some 57,000 clones, around 95% seen once. The sample comprised blood. The receptors were gathered from a woman in her 30s in good health. The CDR3 runs from the conserved cysteine through the conserved F or W.

v_gene	len	j_gene	CDR3aa
TRBV2	15	TRBJ2-4	CASSVSGGTKNIQYF
TRBV28	15	TRBJ2-7	CASTSVRDFTYEQYF
TRBV7-3	15	TRBJ2-2	CASSHRGPDTGELFF
TRBV27	12	TRBJ2-1	CASSLWPFLGFF
TRBV11-2	15	TRBJ1-2	CASSPNPRQGEGYTF
TRBV6-5	13	TRBJ2-7	CASSYTVGYEQYF
TRBV5-1	18	TRBJ2-6	CASSLFSGTNSGANVLTF
TRBV29-1	12	TRBJ2-5	CSVEENQETQYF
TRBV6-1	18	TRBJ1-2	CASSEFFVGTGKNYGYTF
TRBV28	12	TRBJ1-1	CASRGTYTEAFF
TRBV24-1	15	TRBJ2-3	CATSEPGALADTQYF
TRBV12-3/TRBV12-4	13	TRBJ2-3	CASSLGGRDTQYF
TRBV23-1	15	TRBJ1-2	CASSQSGQAAGGYTF
TRBV4-1	16	TRBJ2-5	CASSQDSGQFQETQYF
TRBV7-9	14	TRBJ2-4	CASSPGGGADIQYF
TRBV3-1/TRBV3-2	13	TRBJ1-1	CASSLSRTGLTFF
TRBV19	14	TRBJ1-5	CASSAQGHNQPQHF
TRBV5-1	15	TRBJ2-7	CASSWTGATSYEQYF
TRBV18	15	TRBJ1-2	CASSPVTFLVDGYTF
TRBV24-1	13	TRBJ1-5	CATSDRSNQPQHF
TRBV27	17	TRBJ2-2	CASSFQAWAGGSGELFF
TRBV28	14	TRBJ1-5	CASSSRKFTQPQHF
TRBV15	19	TRBJ2-6	CAASSDGSRDLSGANVLTF
TRBV5-6	14	TRBJ1-1	CASSPGTVNTEAFF
TRBV5-4	14	TRBJ1-2	CASSLGQGRYGYTF
TRBV19	12	TRBJ2-1	CASSPFGNEQFF
TRBV5-6	15	TRBJ1-1	CASSFTGVGNTEAFF
TRBV28	14	TRBJ2-1	CARQRSITYNEQFF
TRBV24-1	17	TRBJ2-1	CATSDIPTSGKMIGQFF
TRBV28	16	TRBJ1-5	CASSHPWRNSNQPQHF
TRBV6-4	16	TRBJ1-2	CASSEDRGPTTDGYTF